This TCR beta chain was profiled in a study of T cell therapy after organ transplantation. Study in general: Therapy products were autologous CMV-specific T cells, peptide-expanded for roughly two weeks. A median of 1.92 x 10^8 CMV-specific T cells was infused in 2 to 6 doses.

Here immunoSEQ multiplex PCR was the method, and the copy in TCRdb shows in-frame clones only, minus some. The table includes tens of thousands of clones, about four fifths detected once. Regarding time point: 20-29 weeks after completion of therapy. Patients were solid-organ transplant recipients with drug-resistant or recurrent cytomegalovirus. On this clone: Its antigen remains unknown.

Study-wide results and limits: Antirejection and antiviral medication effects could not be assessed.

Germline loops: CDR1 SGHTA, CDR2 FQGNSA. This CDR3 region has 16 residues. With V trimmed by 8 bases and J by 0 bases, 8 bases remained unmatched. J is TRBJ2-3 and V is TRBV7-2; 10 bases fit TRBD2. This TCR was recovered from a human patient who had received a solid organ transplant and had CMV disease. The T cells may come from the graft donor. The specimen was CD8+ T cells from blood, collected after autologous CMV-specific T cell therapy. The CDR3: CASGGLAVLSTDTQYF. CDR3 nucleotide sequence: TGTGCCAGCGGAGGACTAGCGGTACTTAGCACAGATACGCAGTATTTT. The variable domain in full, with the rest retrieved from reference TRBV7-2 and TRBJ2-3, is GAGVSQSPSNKVTEKGKDVELRCDPISGHTALYWYRQSLGQGLEFLIYFQGNSAPDKSGLPSDRFSAERTGGSVSTLTIQRTQQEDSAVYLCASGGLAVLSTDTQYFGPGTRLTVL.